This T cell receptor (beta chain) was retrieved from a study of blood T cell repertoires in COVID-19 (dated by TCRdb to about 2020). Turning to the overall study: Samples covering the acute and convalescent phases of COVID-19 were provided by collaborators in the United States, Italy and Spain. The prospective study material was composed of cDNA or gDNA derived from T cells, B-cell-depleted T cells, or PBMCs. HLA class I and class II types, where available, came from metadata supplied by the sample provider rather than from assay-based typing. A freely available public database, intended as a resource for researchers studying the immune response to SARS-CoV-2, is where the repertoires were released. A de-identified subject ID, COVID-19 status, age in years and sex were almost always included in the sample metadata. The dataset comprised deeply sampled blood TCRbeta repertoires from subjects exposed to, actively infected with, or recovered from COVID-19. The samples were drawn from the first 160 participants of the ongoing ImmuneRACE study and from roughly 1,300 subjects provided by 6 global collaborators. Broad study findings and their caveats: The amount of clinical and demographic metadata varied by source and participant and was provided uncurated.

Comments on this clone: The specificity of this receptor is unknown. No much larger clone is present one base from it, and per-base qualities are unavailable.

TCRbeta CDR3 regions were amplified from genomic DNA using the immunoSEQ Assay, a bias-controlled multiplex PCR. The paper's data handling went like this. The number of nucleated cells in each sample was estimated by amplification of reference gene primers within the assay. Sequence reads were collapsed and filtered to measure the absolute abundance of every unique TCRbeta CDR3 rearrangement. Productive Simpson clonality was computed per sample as the square root of Simpson's diversity index over productive rearrangements. TCRdb carries this immuneACCESS record with in-frame sequences only. Its versions omit some clonotypes, under half of them owing to an unresolved V gene in the studies checked, with the rest unexplained. The DNA gave D and trimming, while V, J and clone size come from that table. The sample table holds approximately 240,000 clones, of which 70% to 85% were seen once. The top ten clones comprise 4.5% to 6% of the sample.

The cysteine opens and the phenylalanine closes a CDR3 of 16 amino acids. Just CDR3 DNA is preserved here, 48 bases in frame from base 1. Deletion took 0 bases off V and 4 bases off J, with a span of 16 bases between the germline ends. CDR1 and CDR2 are drawn from the germline V gene: MGHRA, YSYEKL. Collaborating institutions collected whole blood in K2EDTA tubes following their own protocols. For TCRbeta analysis, collaborators shipped samples in one of three forms: frozen whole blood, isolated PBMCs, or DNA extracted from either of those sample types. This chain is built from TRBV4-1 and TRBJ2-7; the D segment could be TRBD1, given 7 matching bases. This sequence originates from a woman aged 80 or over with active or convalescent COVID-19. The sample taken for sequencing was peripheral blood. Here is the DNA: TGCGCCAGCAGCCAAGAGAAGGCAGGGGGGATTTACGAGCAGTACTTC. This encodes CASSQEKAGGIYEQYF.